The clone carrying this T cell receptor (beta chain) came up many times. The antigen is unknown. The sample is drawn from a study of T cells in Graves' hyperthyroidism and ophthalmopathy. Amplification of TCR beta CDR3 regions was performed using RNA transcripts as template. HTBI primers were used for first-round RT-PCR of the TCR CDR3. MiXCR, run by TCRdb on the multiplex PCR reads, gives a single entry per CDR3 protein. The sample yields 300,000 to 450,000 distinct CDR3 sequences, 13% seen once. Hyperthyroidism was newly diagnosed in patients aged 18 to 65 (duration under 2 months). Orbital computed tomography, thyroid ultrasound, serum thyroxine and TRAb, and clinical symptoms together informed the diagnoses. The PBMCs were sourced from fresh peripheral blood (approximately 9 ml). The CDR3 extends over 15 amino acids. From germline, CDR1 is SGHNT and CDR2 YENEEA. V lost 3 bases to trimming and J lost 5 bases, with 16 bases between them.

General observations from the study: Classification by a 13 V-J model distinguished ophthalmopathy from stable hyperthyroidism.

The sample taken for sequencing was blood. V is TRBV11-3 and J is TRBJ2-5, with D uncertain. This receptor was obtained from a woman in her late teens or twenties with Graves' hyperthyroidism. In DNA form, the CDR3 reads TGTGCCAGCAGCTTTCGATCAACAACTGGGGAGACCCAGTACTTC. Translating it yields CASSFRSTTGETQYF. Full variable domain (outside the CDR3, taken from reference TRBV11-3 and TRBJ2-5): EAGVVQSPRYKIIEKKQPVAFWCNPISGHNTLYWYLQNLGQGPELLIRYENEEAVDDSQLPKDRFSAERLKGVDSTLKIQPAELGDSAVYLCASSFRSTTGETQYFGPGTRLLVL.